Listed below are T cell receptor beta chains from one sample, sequenced in a study of tumor-infiltrating lymphocytes in primary liver carcinoma. Each CDR3 protein gets one entry after TCRdb re-called the multiplex PCR reads with MiXCR. The sample records 95,000 to 150,000 distinct CDR3 sequences, around 70% being singletons. Sequenced: tumor-adjacent normal liver tissue. Source of these receptors: a woman aged 55-70 years with primary liver carcinoma and hepatitis B virus infection. Each CDR3 is given with its conserved first and last residue. A D gene is named only where the DNA matches it firmly. Clone size appears in some rows only: once, few, many, or a class for an expanded clone.

D	V	size	J	CDR3	DNA
-	TRBV24-1	once	TRBJ1-5	CATSEQGKGSQHF	TGTGCCACCAGTGAACAGGGTAAAGGGTCCCAGCATTTT
TRBD2	TRBV11-1	once	TRBJ2-3	CVSSLKQRAGESHF	TGTGTCAGTAGCTTAAAGCAACGTGCGGGAGAGTCTCACTTT
-	TRBV11-2	-	TRBJ2-2	CASSFYGAGGGRNTVELLF	TGTGCCAGCAGCTTTTATGGGGCGGGTGGGGGGCGCAACACCGTGGAGCTGCTTTTT
TRBD1	TRBV6-5	-	TRBJ1-1	CASTRTGSPNTEAFF	TGTGCTAGCACTAGGACAGGGTCGCCGAACACTGAAGCTTTCTTT
-	TRBV12-3/TRBV12-4	many	TRBJ1-1	CASSLFGRRTEAFF	TGTGCCAGCAGTTTGTTTGGGAGAAGGACTGAAGCTTTCTTT
-	TRBV11-3	-	TRBJ2-1	CASSLNPRSYAYNDQFF	TGTGCCAGCAGTTTAAATCCAAGATCCTATGCCTACAATGATCAGTTCTTC
TRBD2	TRBV29-1	-	TRBJ2-1	CNVEDPRSGRVAEQFF	TGCAACGTTGAAGACCCCCGTAGCGGGAGGGTAGCTGAGCAGTTCTTC
-	TRBV6-1	-	TRBJ1-5	CASTALRPGRGFQPQHF	TGTGCCAGCACAGCCCTAAGACCGGGACGGGGGTTTCAGCCCCAGCATTTT
-	TRBV7-9	-	TRBJ2-3	CASSLVGDGVTGTQYF	TGTGCCAGTAGCTTAGTAGGGGACGGGGTCACAGGTACGCAGTATTTT
-	TRBV11-1	-	TRBJ1-1	CASSPTSGNTEAFF	TGTGCCAGCAGTCCCACATCCGGAAACACTGAGGCTTTCTTT
-	TRBV29-1	-	TRBJ1-3	CNVGHSSGNTIYF	TGTAACGTCGGACACAGCTCTGGAAACACCATATATTTT
-	TRBV6-5	many	TRBJ2-7	CASSYSRTGTEQYF	TGTGCCAGCAGTTACTCGAGAACAGGGACCGAGCAGTACTTC
-	TRBV7-9	many	TRBJ2-2	CASSFATAGELFF	TGTGCCAGCAGCTTCGCTACCGCCGGGGAGCTGTTTTTT
-	TRBV5-1	-	TRBJ1-2	CASSLRAANYSYTF	TGCGCCAGCAGCCTAAGGGCAGCTAACTATAGCTACACCTTC
-	TRBV11-2	-	TRBJ1-2	CANSSTHNYGYTF	TGTGCCAACAGTTCGACCCATAACTATGGCTACACCTTC
TRBD2	TRBV11-2	-	TRBJ2-2	CTSSLVGGRDTGELFF	TGTACCAGCAGCCTTGTGGGCGGGAGAGACACCGGGGAGCTGTTTTTT
-	TRBV5-1	once	TRBJ1-4	CASSLDSGGSEKLFF	TGCGCCAGCAGCTTAGACTCCGGAGGGAGTGAAAAACTGTTTTTT
-	TRBV29-1	-	TRBJ1-5	CIVVEDGGQPQHF	TGCATCGTTGTAGAAGACGGGGGTCAGCCCCAGCATTTT
TRBD1	TRBV6-6	few	TRBJ1-5	CTSSYPDRGDQPQHF	TGTACCAGCAGTTACCCGGACAGGGGGGATCAGCCCCAGCATTTT
-	TRBV11-2	-	TRBJ2-7	CASSLGHEQYF	TGTGCCAGTAGTTTAGGCCACGAGCAGTACTTC
-	TRBV12-3/TRBV12-4	-	TRBJ1-5	CASTPWGSNQPQHF	TGTGCCAGCACCCCGTGGGGTAGCAATCAACCCCAGCATTTT
-	TRBV11-2	-	TRBJ1-1	CASTLRADGETFF	TGTGCCAGCACCTTGAGAGCGGATGGGGAAACTTTCTTT
-	TRBV11-1	-	TRBJ2-1	CASSFGTDKEHFF	TGTGCCAGCAGCTTCGGCACGGATAAAGAACACTTCTTC
-	TRBV15	once	TRBJ1-2	CATSRVDGVDYGYTF	TGTGCCACCAGCAGAGTGGACGGGGTGGACTATGGCTACACCTTC
TRBD2	TRBV7-9	-	TRBJ2-1	CATTRASGPYYEQFF	TGTGCCACTACAAGGGCTAGCGGACCTTACTATGAGCAGTTCTTC
TRBD2	TRBV5-1	-	TRBJ2-1	CASSPTSLLNSYNEQFF	TGCGCCAGCAGCCCGACTAGCCTTCTAAACTCCTATAATGAGCAGTTCTTC
TRBD2	TRBV20-1	-	TRBJ2-2	CSARDPASGSLGGELSF	TGCAGTGCTAGAGATCCGGCTAGCGGGAGTCTGGGCGGGGAGCTGTCTTTT
-	TRBV11-2	-	TRBJ1-1	CARSLEGTVNTEAFF	TGTGCCAGAAGTTTAGAAGGGACTGTGAACACTGAAGCTTTCTTT